This T cell receptor (beta chain) was obtained from a study of blood T cells in healthy people across ages. As to this clonotype: Its cognate antigen is unknown.

The germline V and J ends were trimmed by 8 bases and 5 bases, with 18 bases remaining between them. The CDR3 is 13 residues long. From germline, CDR1 is SQVTM and CDR2 ANQGSEA. Overall study results and limits: In these data, TCR beta diversity tracked strongly with naive T cell percentage.

Caucasian individuals from Russia who were healthy and aged about 6 to 95 acted as donors. Alongside a J-beta primer mix, a sample-barcoded 5' primer served in a second PCR lasting about 7 to 12 cycles. TCRdb redid the calling of the 5' RACE reads with MiXCR, one entry per CDR3 protein. This sample has around 1.5 million distinct CDR3 sequences, with roughly a third found just once. The V gene is TRBV29-1, the J gene TRBJ1-2; tentative D call: TRBD1 (5 bases). This clonotype was obtained from a woman in her 30s in good health. Sequences were obtained from blood. The CDR3 is CSIGRGGLYGYTF. In nucleotides, the CDR3 is TGCAGCATCGGACGGGGGGGACTTTATGGCTACACCTTC.